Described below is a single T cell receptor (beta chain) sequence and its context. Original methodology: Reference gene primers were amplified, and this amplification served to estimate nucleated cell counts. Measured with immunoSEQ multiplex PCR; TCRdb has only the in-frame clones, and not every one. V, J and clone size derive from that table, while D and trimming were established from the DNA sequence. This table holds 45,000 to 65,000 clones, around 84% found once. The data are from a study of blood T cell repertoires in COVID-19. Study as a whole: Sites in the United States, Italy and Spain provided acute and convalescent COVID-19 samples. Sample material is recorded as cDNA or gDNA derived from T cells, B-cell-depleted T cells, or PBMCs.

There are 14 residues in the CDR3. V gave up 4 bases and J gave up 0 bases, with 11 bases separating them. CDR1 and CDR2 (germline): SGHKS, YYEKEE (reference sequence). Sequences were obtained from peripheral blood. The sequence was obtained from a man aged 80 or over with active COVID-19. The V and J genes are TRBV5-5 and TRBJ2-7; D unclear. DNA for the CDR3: TGTGCCAGCAGCCACCCGGTGGTCTCCTACGAGCAGTACTTC. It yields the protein CASSHPVVSYEQYF.